Included here is one T cell receptor beta chain sequence, with context. Its antigen is still unknown. The assay was immunoSEQ multiplex PCR, and TCRdb's table has in-frame clones only and misses some. The sample lists roughly 80,000 clones; about 89% were seen once. V lost 8 bases and J lost 3; bases outside the gene matches: 3. Germline V lookup: CDR1 MDHEN, CDR2 SYDVKM. The CDR3 is 13 amino acids. This sample stems from a study of T cell responses to AZD1222 COVID-19 vaccine. Study-wide results and limits: The CD4 TCRs associated with vaccination extended across spike and predominated at 160-218 and 743-854. Recipients of two AZD1222 doses showed rising Spike-specific TCR breadth and depth.

This sequence was found in an adult in good health. The sample was peripheral blood, taken on day 0 of MenACWY control vaccination. This chain uses TRBV28 with TRBJ1-5, with TRBD1 matching 8 bases. The CDR3 DNA reads TGTGCCAGCCTGACAGGGGACAATCAGCCCCAGCATTTT. This codes for CASLTGDNQPQHF.